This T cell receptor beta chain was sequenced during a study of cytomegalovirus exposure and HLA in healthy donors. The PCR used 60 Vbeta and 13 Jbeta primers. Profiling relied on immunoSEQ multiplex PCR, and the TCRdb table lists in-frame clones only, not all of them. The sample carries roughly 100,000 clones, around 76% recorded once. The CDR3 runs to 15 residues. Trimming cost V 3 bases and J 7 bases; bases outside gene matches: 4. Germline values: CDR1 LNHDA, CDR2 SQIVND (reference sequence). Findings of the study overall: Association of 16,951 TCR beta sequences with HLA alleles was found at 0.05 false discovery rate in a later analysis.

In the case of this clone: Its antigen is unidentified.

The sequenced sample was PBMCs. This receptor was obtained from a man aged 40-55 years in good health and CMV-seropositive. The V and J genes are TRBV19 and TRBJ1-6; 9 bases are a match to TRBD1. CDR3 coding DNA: TGTGCCAGTAGTATTGGGACAGGGAGGAATTCACCCCTCCACTTT. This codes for CASSIGTGRNSPLHF.